These T cell receptor beta chains were read from a single sample in a study of cytomegalovirus exposure and HLA in healthy donors. TCRdb's table, derived via immunoSEQ multiplex PCR, lists solely in-frame clones and lacks some. The sample records approximately 170,000 clones, roughly 80% being singletons. Material for sequencing was PBMCs. The receptors derive from a male donor in good health and CMV-seronegative. Both conserved end residues are part of each CDR3. The D gene is left open where the match is weak. Rows may omit the clone size; those that give it use once, few, many or a size class.

size	D	length	V	J	DNA	CDR3
NA	NA	15	TRBV4-3	TRBJ1-2	TGCGCCAGCAGCCCCGGACCACAGGGTGTCTATGGCTACACCTTC	CASSPGPQGVYGYTF
NA	TRBD1	16	TRBV30	TRBJ1-5	TGTGCCTGGAGTGTAGCCGGAAACAGGGGCTCTTGGCCCCAGCATTTT	CAWSVAGNRGSWPQHF
NA	TRBD1	12	TRBV5-6	TRBJ1-2	TGTGCCAGCAGAAGGACAGGGTATGGCTACACCTTC	CASRRTGYGYTF
NA	TRBD2	15	TRBV5-1	TRBJ2-7	TGCGCCAGCAGCTGGGGGACTGGGGGGGACTACGAGCAGTACTTC	CASSWGTGGDYEQYF
NA	NA	14	TRBV7-2	TRBJ2-1	TGTGCCAGCAGCTTAGTACAGGGCGTCGATGAGCAGTTCTTC	CASSLVQGVDEQFF
NA	NA	16	TRBV27	TRBJ1-6	TGTGCCAGCAGCCTCACCGCTAGCTCCTATAATTCACCCCTCCACTTT	CASSLTASSYNSPLHF
few	TRBD2	14	TRBV19	TRBJ2-7	TGTGCCTGTGGGACTAGCGGAAGCTCCTACGAGCAGTACTTC	CACGTSGSSYEQYF
NA	TRBD2	18	TRBV5-1	TRBJ2-2	TGCGCCAGCAGCTTGAGGACTAGCGGGAGGGGGAACACCGGGGAGCTGTTTTTT	CASSLRTSGRGNTGELFF
NA	NA	11	TRBV25-1	TRBJ2-7	TGTGCCAGCAGTGCCTTCTACGAGCAGTACTTC	CASSAFYEQYF
NA	NA	13	TRBV30	TRBJ1-5	TGTGCCTGGAGTGTACTATCCCATCAGCCCCAGCATTTT	CAWSVLSHQPQHF
NA	TRBD2	17	TRBV27	TRBJ2-7	TGTGCCAGCAGTTCCCGGACTAGCGGGAGGCACTGGTACGAGCAGTACTTC	CASSSRTSGRHWYEQYF
once	NA	16	TRBV5-1	TRBJ1-4	TGCGCCAGCAGCTGGGGTAGGCGGGGAGTGACTGAAAAACTGTTTTTT	CASSWGRRGVTEKLFF
NA	TRBD2	16	TRBV6-1	TRBJ2-3	TGTGCCAGCAGTGAAGGACTAGCGGGAGCGTTCGATACGCAGTATTTT	CASSEGLAGAFDTQYF
NA	NA	14	TRBV5-4	TRBJ2-7	TGTGCCAGCAATGATGGGGGGGCGGGGTACGAGCAGTACTTC	CASNDGGAGYEQYF